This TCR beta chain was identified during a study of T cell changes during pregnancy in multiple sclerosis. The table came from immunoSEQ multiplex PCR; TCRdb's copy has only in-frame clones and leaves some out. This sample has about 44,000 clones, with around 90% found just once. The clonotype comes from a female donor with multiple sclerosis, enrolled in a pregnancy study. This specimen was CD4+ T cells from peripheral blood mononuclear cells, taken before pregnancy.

The CDR3 protein is CSAMDGGSRYF. The CDR3 DNA sequence: TGCAGTGCCATGGACGGGGGATCACGGTACTTC. V gene TRBV20-1 combines with J gene TRBJ2-4; D might be TRBD2 (6 bases). Germline-derived CDR1 and CDR2 are DFQATT and SNEGSKA (reference sequence). The CDR3 has 11 amino acids. The ends were cut back, 6 bases at V and 15 bases at J, with 18 bases in the middle.